This entry lists 24 T cell receptor beta chains sequenced from one sample in a study of human T cells and chemical hapten exposure. MiXCR was run by TCRdb on the RACE reads, yielding one entry per CDR3 protein. The sample holds about 290,000 distinct CDR3 sequences, just under 8% seen once. Time point: pre-sensitization, week 0. Treatment in this sample: therapeutic diphenylcyclopropenone sensitization with weekly scalp DPC. The sequenced sample was whole blood, obtained in connection with sensitization to the hapten diphenylcyclopropenone (DPC). The receptors were sampled from a man aged 18-30 years with alopecia areata. Some clones in this sample may be carry-over from other donors' samples.

This clonotype was seen many times. The rearrangement uses TRBV29-1 and TRBJ2-7, with 10 positions matching TRBD2. CDR1 and CDR2 (germline): SQVTM, ANQGSEA. V lost 3 bases, J lost 4 bases, and 6 bases stayed unmatched. The CDR3 has 14 residues. The CDR3 bases are TGCAGCGTTGAGGTGGCTAGCGGGGGATACGAGCAGTACTTC. It yields the protein CSVEVASGGYEQYF.

V and J are TRBV15 and TRBJ2-1; D possibly matches TRBD1 or TRBD2 (6 bases each). V was shortened by 9 bases and J by 6 bases, with 18 bases between the two germline ends. CDR3 size: 14 residues. The germline CDR1 and CDR2 sequences are LNHNV and YYDKDF (reference sequence). Written as DNA, the CDR3 is TGTGCCACTCTGAGAGGGGGGTCCATCAATGAGCAGTTCTTC. Its protein is CATLRGGSINEQFF.

This clonotype has more than one count but fewer than ten. The gene calls are TRBV4-1 and TRBJ2-5; possible D gene TRBD1, 6 bases. The germline CDR1 and CDR2 sequences are MGHRA and YSYEKL. V dropped 6 bases and J dropped 1 base, with 12 bases sitting between them. The CDR3 spans 14 residues. The CDR3 protein is CASRQTGPQETQYF. In DNA, the CDR3 is TGCGCCAGCAGGCAGACAGGTCCCCAAGAGACCCAGTACTTC.

This clonotype has ten or more counts. The genes are TRBV7-2 and TRBJ2-2; D unresolved. CDR1 SGHTA and CDR2 FQGNSA come from the germline V gene. This CDR3 is built from 14 residues. The V and J ends lost 6 bases and 7 bases respectively, with 15 bases between them. The CDR3 spells CASSRTVLVGELFF. CDR3 nucleotides: TGTGCCAGCAGTCGGACGGTTCTTGTCGGGGAGCTGTTTTTT.

This clonotype was counted a few times. The gene calls are TRBV9 and TRBJ2-7; D is possibly TRBD1 (7 bases). Looked up from germline, CDR1 is SGDLS and CDR2 is YYNGEE. V lost 0 bases and J 3 bases, leaving 13 bases between the germline ends. The CDR3 has 15 residues. CDR3 in amino acids: CASSVAPQGGYEQYF. CDR3 DNA: TGTGCCAGCAGCGTAGCTCCCCAGGGGGGCTACGAGCAGTACTTC.

This clonotype has only a few counts. This chain uses TRBV28 with TRBJ2-7; D uncertain. From germline, CDR1 is MDHEN and CDR2 SYDVKM. This CDR3 has 12 residues. V dropped 4 bases and J dropped 0 bases, with 4 bases sitting between them. The CDR3: CASSSPSYEQYF. The CDR3 DNA follows: TGTGCCAGCAGTTCCCCCTCCTACGAGCAGTACTTC.

This clonotype was seen more than once but under ten times. This rearrangement joins TRBV10-3 to TRBJ1-6, with 8 bases matching TRBD1. Trimming cost V 6 bases and J 7 bases; bases outside gene matches: 8. The germline CDR1 and CDR2 sequences are ENHRY and SYGVKD. This CDR3 spans 15 amino acids. CDR3: CAIRPGQGGNSPLHF. The CDR3 DNA is TGTGCCATCAGGCCCGGACAGGGAGGGAATTCACCCCTCCACTTT.

The chain uses TRBV28 and TRBJ2-3; 13 bases match TRBD2. J lost 4 bases, V lost 3 bases, and 7 bases had no gene match. Germline CDR1 and CDR2: MDHEN and SYDVKM. This CDR3 is built from 17 residues. As DNA, the CDR3 is TGTGCCAGCAGTTTTACTAGCGGGGGGGCCGGTCCAGATACGCAGTATTTT. Protein product: CASSFTSGGAGPDTQYF.

As concerns this clonotype: A read error may be the cause here, since a much bigger clone is one base away. The chain combines TRBV3-1 with TRBJ2-7, with a tentative D call TRBD1 (6 bases). Trimming cost V 5 bases and J 1 base, with 12 bases left between them. CDR3 length: 14 residues. In germline, CDR1 is LGHDT, CDR2 YNNKEL (reference sequence). The CDR3 loop is CASSTAQGSYEQYF. Written as DNA, the CDR3 is TGTGCCAGCAGCACAGCACAGGGATCCTACGAGCAGTACTTC.

This clonotype was picked up a small number of times. The chain is built from TRBV7-9 and TRBJ1-1, with TRBD1 as a possible D gene (6 bases). Per germline, CDR1 SEHNR and CDR2 FQNEAQ (reference sequence). The CDR3 consists of 18 residues. Trimming took off 5 bases at V and 4 bases at J, with 26 bases between the two ends. Here the CDR3 reads CASSLSRKDGGRTTEAFF. The DNA of the CDR3 is TGTGCCAGCAGCCTTAGCCGAAAGGATGGGGGCAGGACCACTGAAGCTTTCTTT.

This clonotype was found a few times. The rearrangement uses TRBV7-9 and TRBJ1-5; D remains ambiguous. Germline V gene lookup returns CDR1 SEHNR and CDR2 FQNEAQ (reference sequence). The V end lost 2 bases, the J end lost 3 bases, and 11 bases lay between the germline ends. CDR3 length: 15 residues. The CDR3 here is CASSLTGPINQPQHF. CDR3 nucleotides: TGTGCCAGCAGCTTAACCGGACCGATCAATCAGCCCCAGCATTTT.

This sequence joins TRBV29-1 and TRBJ1-1; D is perhaps TRBD1 (6 bases). Germline V gene sequence: CDR1 SQVTM, CDR2 ANQGSEA. The CDR3 runs 15 residues. Deletions cut 7 bases from V and 3 bases from J, with 21 bases between. CDR3 nucleotides: TGCAGCGGGCTTTACAGGGATTGGGGTCACACTGAAGCTTTCTTT. Encoded protein: CSGLYRDWGHTEAFF. The variable domain in full, with the rest retrieved from reference TRBV29-1 and TRBJ1-1, is SAVISQKPSRDICQRGTSLTIQCQVDSQVTMMFWYRQQPGQSLTLIATANQGSEATYESGFVIDKFPISRPNLTFSTLTVSNMSPEDSSIYLCSGLYRDWGHTEAFFGQGTRLTVV.

This sequence joins TRBV7-3 and TRBJ2-3; D is unclear. Trimming shortened V by 3 bases and J by 1 base, and 11 bases separated the two germline ends. The CDR3 is 15 amino acids. Germline CDR1 is SGHTA and CDR2 is FQGTGA. The CDR3 region is CASSLKGSGTDTQYF. The CDR3 nucleotides read TGTGCCAGCAGCTTGAAAGGGTCTGGCACAGATACGCAGTATTTT.

This clonotype was recorded at least ten times. This chain uses TRBV4-1 with TRBJ1-1; D may be TRBD1 (5 bases). CDR3 size: 15 residues. The V end lost 4 bases, the J end lost 4 bases, and 16 bases lay between the germline ends. Germline V CDR1 and CDR2: MGHRA, YSYEKL. This CDR3 reads CASSLSPGEFTEAFF. The DNA of the CDR3 is TGCGCCAGCAGCCTTAGTCCGGGGGAGTTCACTGAAGCTTTCTTT.

This clonotype was recorded at least ten times. V usage is TRBV28 and J usage is TRBJ1-1; TRBD1 aligns across 7 bases. The trim removed 5 bases at V and 1 base at J, leaving 7 bases unmatched. This CDR3 is built from 15 residues. Germline CDR1 is MDHEN and CDR2 is SYDVKM. In DNA form, the CDR3 reads TGTGCCAGCAGTGATGGGGACAGCGCGAACACTGAAGCTTTCTTT. Its translation: CASSDGDSANTEAFF.

This rearrangement joins TRBV7-8 to TRBJ2-1, with a possible D match to TRBD2 (5 bases). Germline CDR1 SGHVS, CDR2 FQNEAQ. Trimming left V 5 bases short and J 1 base short, with 15 bases between. The CDR3 is made up of 16 amino acids. As DNA, the CDR3 is TGTGCCAGCAGCCCCCAGAGGGTCCTATCCTACAATGAGCAGTTCTTC. Its protein is CASSPQRVLSYNEQFF. Together with reference TRBV7-8 and TRBJ2-1, the CDR3 gives the full variable domain: GAGVSQSPRYKVAKRGQDVALRCDPISGHVSLFWYQQALGQGPEFLTYFQNEAQLDKSGLPSDRFFAERPEGSVSTLKIQRTQQEDSAVYLCASSPQRVLSYNEQFFGPGTRLTVL.

This clonotype has a count of ten or more. The chain recombines TRBV4-1 with TRBJ2-5, with TRBD2 identical over 9 bases. Germline values: CDR1 MGHRA, CDR2 YSYEKL. Germline trimming cut 0 bases from V and 1 base from J; bases unmatched to any gene: 6. This CDR3 contains 17 residues. DNA of the CDR3: TGCGCCAGCAGCCAAGAATCCGGGACTAGCCTCCAAGAGACCCAGTACTTC. As protein: CASSQESGTSLQETQYF.

The V call is TRBV18, the J call TRBJ1-5; 10 nucleotides line up with TRBD1. The CDR3 loop spans 14 amino acids. In germline, CDR1 is KGHSH, CDR2 LQKENI. J was trimmed by 9 bases and V by 3 bases; bases with no gene match: 5. The chain's CDR3 is CASSPDRGLRPQHF. The CDR3 bases are TGTGCCAGCTCACCCGACAGGGGGCTTCGGCCCCAGCATTTT.

The chain uses TRBV9 and TRBJ1-1; D unclear. Per the germline V gene, CDR1 is SGDLS and CDR2 is YYNGEE. V dropped 4 bases and J dropped 4 bases, with 17 bases sitting between them. This CDR3 spans 15 amino acids. The CDR3 region is CASSPPDSEITEAFF. The CDR3 coding sequence is TGTGCCAGCAGCCCCCCAGATTCGGAGATCACTGAAGCTTTCTTT. The entire variable domain, with the rest obtained from reference TRBV9 and TRBJ1-1, is as follows: DSGVTQTPKHLITATGQRVTLRCSPRSGDLSVYWYQQSLDQGLQFLIQYYNGEERAKGNILERFSAQQFPDLHSELNLSSLELGDSALYFCASSPPDSEITEAFFGQGTRLTVV.

This chain connects TRBV12-3 or TRBV12-4 to TRBJ2-5, with 7 bases that match TRBD1. Trimming cost V 4 bases and J 5 bases; bases outside gene matches: 7. The CDR3 covers 14 residues. The CDR3 region has the DNA TGTGCCAGCAGTTATAACAGGGGATCGGAGACCCAGTACTTC. This codes for CASSYNRGSETQYF.

The table lists this clonotype with many counts. The rearrangement joins TRBV12-3 or TRBV12-4 to TRBJ1-2; a possible D gene is TRBD1 (5 bases). This CDR3 spans 11 amino acids. V gave up 5 bases and J gave up 7 bases, with 8 bases separating them. CDR3 DNA sequence: TGTGCCAGCAGTCAGGGTTTTGGCTACACCTTC. Encoded protein: CASSQGFGYTF.

This clonotype was seen only a few times. The gene calls are TRBV7-9 and TRBJ2-7; a weak D match, TRBD1 (6 bases). The V and J ends lost 3 bases and 0 bases respectively, with 12 bases between them. Germline-derived CDR1 and CDR2 are SEHNR and FQNEAQ (reference sequence). There are 15 residues in the CDR3. Here the CDR3 DNA reads TGTGCCAGCAGCTTGTACAGGGCGAGCTCCTACGAGCAGTACTTC. Amino acid sequence: CASSLYRASSYEQYF.

There are many counts of this clonotype. The chain uses TRBV6-2 or TRBV6-3 and TRBJ1-1, with no clear D. V was trimmed by 7 bases and J by 3 bases, leaving 18 bases between them. This CDR3 region has 15 residues. CDR1 and CDR2 from the germline V gene are MNHEY and SVGEGT. The chain's CDR3 is CASNRAYLTDTEAFF. DNA for the CDR3: TGTGCCAGCAACCGGGCCTACCTCACGGACACTGAAGCTTTCTTT.

This clonotype was detected only a few times. J is TRBJ2-7 and V is TRBV4-1, with D possibly TRBD2 on 6 matching bases. The CDR3 runs to 17 residues. V dropped 1 base and J dropped 2 bases, with 18 bases sitting between them. CDR1 MGHRA and CDR2 YSYEKL come from the germline V gene. CDR3: CASSQVIGGVPTYEQYF. For the CDR3, the DNA is TGCGCCAGCAGCCAAGTAATTGGAGGGGTCCCTACCTACGAGCAGTACTTC.